This T cell receptor beta chain emerged from a study of regulatory T cells in long-lasting Graves disease. This clonotype was observed many times. The TCR beta library used iRepertoire HTBI primers with Arm-PCR amplification of CDR3. A single record per CDR3 protein comes from TCRdb applying MiXCR to the multiplex PCR reads. The sample yields about 430,000 distinct CDR3 sequences, 15% seen once. Documented time point: newly diagnosed GD, antithyroid drugs for less than 3 months. Scientists built the TCR library using RNA that was extracted from PBMCs. The length of the CDR3 is 14 residues. Germline V gives CDR1 SGHDN, CDR2 FVKESK. V lost 1 base and J 4 bases, leaving 10 bases between the germline ends. The sample was also reused in another study, on T cells in Graves' hyperthyroidism and ophthalmopathy.

V usage is TRBV14 and J usage is TRBJ1-1, with D unclear. This receptor was taken from a middle-aged woman with Graves disease. The sequencing used peripheral blood mononuclear cells (PBMCs), collected at new diagnosis, from a patient treated with antithyroid drugs. The CDR3 DNA sequence: TGTGCCAGCAGCCAAGTAAGGGAAGGCACTGAAGCTTTCTTT. Its translation: CASSQVREGTEAFF. The variable domain in full, completed from reference TRBV14 and TRBJ1-1, reads EAGVTQFPSHSVIEKGQTVTLRCDPISGHDNLYWYRRVMGKEIKFLLHFVKESKQDESGMPNNRFLAERTGGTYSTLKVQPAELEDSGVYFCASSQVREGTEAFFGQGTRLTVV.